One sample yielded the 24 T cell receptor beta chains listed below, sequenced in a study of shared clonotypes between healthy human individuals (dated by TCRdb to 2018 to 2020). The protocol used for the library was the immunoSEQ multiplex PCR assay. Sourced from immuneACCESS, this table was stored by TCRdb with only in-frame sequences that have V and J called. A share of the clones is absent; for the studies checked, an unresolved V gene accounts for under half, and the remainder has no known explanation. The sample has about 2 million clones on record, 95% of them singletons. 0.1% to 0.15% of the sample rests with the top ten. Material for sequencing was naive CD4+ T cells sorted from blood. Taken with the paper, the label for cell subset or site translates to: CD45RA+ positively selected. Receptors originate from a man in his late teens or twenties in good health.

The chain carries TRBV30 and TRBJ1-6, with D tentatively TRBD1 (5 bases). The CDR3 has 15 residues. Germline V gene sequence: CDR1 GTSNPN, CDR2 SVGIG (reference sequence). Trimming cost V 2 bases and J 5 bases, with 13 bases left between them. The CDR3 DNA follows: TGTGCCTGGAGTTATCGCCGGGACGATAATTCACCCCTCCACTTT. Protein product: CAWSYRRDDNSPLHF.

About this clone itself: A clone one base away is much larger, so this may be a read error. Other nucleotide sequences in the sample specify the same CDR3. This chain links TRBV7-9 with TRBJ1-1; D gene uncertain. The CDR3 has 14 residues. The germline CDR1 and CDR2 sequences are SEHNR and FQNEAQ (reference sequence). The ends were cut back, 1 base at V and 3 bases at J, with 9 bases in the middle. CDR3: CASSLVPTHTEAFF. CDR3 in DNA: TGTGCCAGCAGCTTAGTACCAACGCACACTGAAGCTTTCTTT.

The gene calls are TRBV10-3 and TRBJ1-2; weak D call: TRBD1 (6 bases). Germline assignment: CDR1 ENHRY and CDR2 SYGVKD. This CDR3 comprises 13 residues. V dropped 4 bases and J dropped 4 bases, with 10 bases sitting between them. CDR3 residues: CAISADSTYGYTF. The CDR3 nucleotides read TGTGCCATCAGTGCGGACAGTACCTATGGCTACACCTTC.

The chain joins TRBV6-6 to TRBJ1-6; 9 bases are a match to TRBD1. Germline-derived CDR1 and CDR2 are MNHNY and SVGAGI (reference sequence). This CDR3 contains 15 residues. V lost 2 bases to trimming and J lost 8 bases; unmatched junction nucleotides: 4. The CDR3, as DNA: TGTGCCAGCAGTTACCTGGGACAGGGATATTCACCCCTCCACTTT. It codes for CASSYLGQGYSPLHF.

This clone appeared a single time. The V call is TRBV10-3, the J call TRBJ2-1, with TRBD2 matching over 10 bases. Losses at the gene ends were 2 bases for V and 7 bases for J; bases not matched to a gene: 5. The CDR3 extends over 15 amino acids. Germline CDR1 reads ENHRY; CDR2 reads SYGVKD. CDR3 loop: CAISEELAGPNEQFF. CDR3 coding DNA: TGTGCCATCAGTGAGGAACTAGCGGGACCGAATGAGCAGTTCTTC.

Concerning this clone: This same CDR3 is encoded by further DNA sequences in the sample. The gene calls are TRBV5-1 and TRBJ1-4; D gene uncertain. The CDR3 extends over 14 amino acids. The germline gives CDR1 SGHRS, CDR2 YFSETQ. V was cut by 4 bases and J by 0 bases, with 7 bases left in between. The CDR3 nucleotides read TGCGCCAGCAGCACCGGTGCAACTAATGAAAAACTGTTTTTT. It is translated as CASSTGATNEKLFF.

In this sample, this clone turned up once. This sequence joins TRBV4-3 and TRBJ1-2; weak D call: TRBD1 (5 bases). The CDR3 extends over 18 amino acids. The ends were cut back, 0 bases at V and 0 bases at J, with 17 bases in the middle. Germline V lookup: CDR1 LGHNA, CDR2 YSLEER. The CDR3 sequence is CASSQEWGRVEANYGYTF. DNA of the CDR3: TGCGCCAGCAGCCAAGAATGGGGCAGGGTTGAAGCTAACTATGGCTACACCTTC.

This chain's CDR3 is CASSLGLAGVKTQYF. Written as DNA, the CDR3 is TGTGCCAGCAGCTTAGGACTAGCGGGGGTGAAGACCCAGTACTTC. V and J are TRBV7-9 and TRBJ2-5; 12 bases match TRBD2. CDR1 is SEHNR, CDR2 FQNEAQ, per germline (reference sequence). The CDR3 is 15 amino acids. Losses at the gene ends were 1 base for V and 6 bases for J; bases not matched to a gene: 3.

This chain links TRBV18 with TRBJ1-6; possible D gene TRBD1, 5 bases. V dropped 6 bases and J dropped 5 bases, with 14 bases sitting between them. Germline V gene sequence: CDR1 KGHSH, CDR2 LQKENI. This CDR3 comprises 15 residues. The CDR3: CASSPAGTNNSPLHF. The CDR3 DNA reads TGTGCCAGCTCTCCCGCCGGGACCAATAATTCACCCCTCCACTTT.

The V and J genes are TRBV28 and TRBJ2-2; 8 bases are a match to TRBD2. The CDR3 length is 17 residues. V was clipped by 6 bases and J by 0 bases; unmatched bases: 9. Germline CDR1 reads MDHEN; CDR2 reads SYDVKM. CDR3 nucleotides: TGTGCCAGCAGACTCCCGGGGGGACTAGCGAACACCGGGGAGCTGTTTTTT. This sequence encodes CASRLPGGLANTGELFF.

The chain links TRBV5-5 to TRBJ2-2, with TRBD2 matching over 13 bases. The germline CDR1 and CDR2 sequences are SGHKS and YYEKEE (reference sequence). With V trimmed by 5 bases and J by 3 bases, 7 bases remained unmatched. The CDR3 has 17 residues. DNA of the CDR3: TGTGCCAGCAGGGCGGGACTAGCGGGGTTGGACACCGGGGAGCTGTTTTTT. Protein: CASRAGLAGLDTGELFF.

This clone appeared a few times. CDR3: CAWSKSNYNEQFF. CDR3 nucleotides: TGTGCCTGGAGTAAGAGTAATTACAATGAGCAGTTCTTC. This rearrangement joins TRBV30 to TRBJ2-1, with D uncertain. CDR1 is GTSNPN and CDR2 is SVGIG in the germline V gene (reference sequence). V was cut by 2 bases and J by 4 bases, with 9 bases left in between. CDR3 length: 13 amino acids.

Of note for this clone: Other DNA sequences in this specimen translate into the identical CDR3. The chain links TRBV5-1 to TRBJ2-7, with D perhaps assigned TRBD1 or TRBD2 (5 bases each). Germline V CDR1 and CDR2: SGHRS, YFSETQ. V gave up 2 bases and J gave up 2 bases, with 11 bases separating them. The length of the CDR3 is 14 residues. CDR3 residues: CASSFSGGPYEQYF. The CDR3 coding sequence is TGCGCCAGCAGCTTTAGTGGGGGACCCTACGAGCAGTACTTC.

Details on this clone: The sample holds other DNA sequences that translate to the same CDR3. V usage is TRBV5-1 and J usage is TRBJ1-1; D not resolved. Trimming took off 2 bases at V and 1 base at J, with 9 bases between the two ends. Germline values: CDR1 SGHRS, CDR2 YFSETQ. The CDR3 has 14 amino acids. CDR3 nucleotides: TGCGCCAGCAGCTTCGGACGGGAGAACACTGAAGCTTTCTTT. Protein: CASSFGRENTEAFF.

The CDR3 spells CASSPGGPGTASGNTIYF. The DNA of the CDR3 is TGCGCCAGCAGCCCGGGAGGGCCCGGGACAGCCTCTGGAAACACCATATATTTT. The V gene is TRBV5-1, the J gene TRBJ1-3, with 7 nucleotides matching TRBD1. Germline CDR1 SGHRS, CDR2 YFSETQ. The CDR3 is 18 residues long. V dropped 4 bases and J dropped 0; count of bases not matched to a gene: 13.

The V gene is TRBV5-1, the J gene TRBJ2-1; tentatively, D is TRBD2 (6 bases). Between the trimmed V and J ends, which lost 0 bases and 2 bases, there was a span of 12 bases. The CDR3 consists of 16 residues. Germline V lookup: CDR1 SGHRS, CDR2 YFSETQ. This CDR3 reads CASSLELGGAYNEQFF. The CDR3 nucleotides are TGCGCCAGCAGCTTGGAGCTGGGAGGAGCCTACAATGAGCAGTTCTTC.

This sequence joins TRBV6-5 and TRBJ1-5; D possibly corresponds to TRBD1 (5 bases). Per the germline V gene, CDR1 is MNHEY and CDR2 is SVGAGI. V dropped 7 bases and J dropped 1 base, with 14 bases sitting between them. CDR3 length: 15 residues. CDR3 DNA sequence: TGTGCCAGCAAAATTAGTCGACAGAGCAATCAGCCCCAGCATTTT. Its protein is CASKISRQSNQPQHF.

As DNA, the CDR3 is TGTGCCAGCAGTTCGACGGGACAGGGTTCCGGCAATGAGCAGTTCTTC. It is translated as CASSSTGQGSGNEQFF. The chain couples TRBV28 to TRBJ2-1; TRBD1 matches 9 bases. The CDR3 contains 16 residues. J gave up 6 bases and V 4 bases, and 10 bases lay outside the gene matches. Germline CDR1 reads MDHEN; CDR2 reads SYDVKM.

This clone was recorded once. The V call is TRBV7-9, the J call TRBJ1-1; D possibly corresponds to TRBD1 (6 bases). The ends were cut back, 5 bases at V and 1 base at J, with 11 bases in the middle. Per the germline V gene, CDR1 is SEHNR and CDR2 is FQNEAQ (reference sequence). The CDR3 is 14 amino acids. The CDR3 region has the DNA TGTGCCAGCAGCATGCTACAGGGGAACACTGAAGCTTTCTTT. Translating it yields CASSMLQGNTEAFF.

This chain links TRBV27 with TRBJ1-4; D not certain. Deletions cut 7 bases from V and 6 bases from J, with 6 bases between. The CDR3 runs 11 residues. Germline CDR1 reads MNHEY; CDR2 reads SMNVEV (reference sequence). CDR3 nucleotides: TGTGCCAGCACCGATTATGAAAAACTGTTTTTT. It translates to CASTDYEKLFF.

As regards this clone: This specimen includes other DNA sequences encoding the same CDR3. The genes are TRBV18 and TRBJ2-1; D is possibly TRBD2 (6 bases). The CDR3 is made up of 14 amino acids. Germline V gene lookup returns CDR1 KGHSH and CDR2 LQKENI. Trimming removed 0 bases from V and 6 bases from J, with 9 bases in between. CDR3 in amino acids: CASSPPGLPNEQFF. The DNA for the CDR3 is TGTGCCAGCTCACCACCGGGACTCCCCAATGAGCAGTTCTTC.

The chain joins TRBV10-2 to TRBJ2-3; 10 bases align to TRBD2. Per the germline V gene, CDR1 is WSHSY and CDR2 is SAAADI. The J segment lost 2 bases and the V segment lost 6 bases, leaving 2 bases of the junction unmatched. CDR3 length: 14 amino acids. CDR3 nucleotides: TGCGCCAGCAGACTAGCGGGGTTCACAGATACGCAGTATTTT. Protein: CASRLAGFTDTQYF.

As regards this clone: A junction end diverges from the germline sequence, so it may reflect a read error. J is TRBJ1-2 and V is TRBV28; a possible D gene is TRBD1 (6 bases). CDR1 is MDHEN and CDR2 is SYDVKM in the germline V gene. The CDR3 runs 15 residues. The CDR3 spells CASSATTPGEYGHTF. DNA of the CDR3: TGTGCCAGCAGTGCCACTACGCCAGGGGAGTATGGCCACACCTTC.

Concerning this clone: This sample also contains other DNA sequences that code for the same CDR3. The chain carries TRBV20-1 and TRBJ1-1; D is perhaps TRBD1 (5 bases). The CDR3 has 11 amino acids. The ends were cut back, 5 bases at V and 1 base at J, with 5 bases in the middle. From germline, CDR1 is DFQATT and CDR2 SNEGSKA (reference sequence). CDR3 coding DNA: TGCAGTGCTGGGGGGAACACTGAAGCTTTCTTT. Translated: CSAGGNTEAFF.